This T cell receptor beta chain was sequenced for a study of shared clonotypes between healthy human individuals. Study-level background: Donors, aged 18 to 49, were a couple of women and a few men.

Produced via immunoSEQ multiplex PCR; TCRdb's table is partial and in-frame only. The data show 2 million to 2.5 million clones, approximately 93% seen once. This clonotype was sampled from a young man in good health. Some clones in this sample may be carry-over from other donors' samples. The specimen was naive CD4+ T cells from PBMCs. Regarding subset: CD45RA+ positively selected.

CDR3: CASSEGAQQNTEAFF. CDR3 bases: TGTGCCAGCAGTGAAGGGGCACAGCAGAACACTGAAGCTTTCTTT. The V and J genes are TRBV2 and TRBJ1-1; D gene ambiguous. Trimming shortened V by 1 base and J by 1 base, and 10 bases separated the two germline ends. Germline V gene lookup returns CDR1 SNHLY and CDR2 FYNNEI. The CDR3 length is 15 residues.